This paragraph reports one TCR beta chain. Its target is not known. Time point indicated: 266 days after commencement of treatment, after nivolumab therapy. Specified treatment: AdE1-LMPpoly-expanded autologous EBV-specific T-cell therapy followed by anti-PD-1 nivolumab. The entry originates in a study of EBV T-cell therapy then PD-1 blockade in nasopharyngeal carcinoma. The table came from immunoSEQ multiplex PCR; TCRdb's copy has only in-frame clones and leaves some out. This table holds tens of thousands of clones, about 88% found once. From germline, CDR1 is LNHDA and CDR2 SQIVND (reference sequence). The CDR3 runs 14 residues. With 3 bases clipped from V and 9 bases from J, the junction kept 4 bases outside the gene matches.

The sample here was CD8+ T cells from blood, taken around day 260 from a patient whose treatment included autologous EBV-specific T cells and nivolumab. The chain carries TRBV19 and TRBJ1-6, with 8 bases aligning to TRBD1. This receptor was obtained from a man aged 40-49 years with nasopharyngeal carcinoma. CDR3 DNA sequence: TGTGCCAGTAGTATTGGGACAGGAGGTTCACCCCTCCACTTT. As protein: CASSIGTGGSPLHF.